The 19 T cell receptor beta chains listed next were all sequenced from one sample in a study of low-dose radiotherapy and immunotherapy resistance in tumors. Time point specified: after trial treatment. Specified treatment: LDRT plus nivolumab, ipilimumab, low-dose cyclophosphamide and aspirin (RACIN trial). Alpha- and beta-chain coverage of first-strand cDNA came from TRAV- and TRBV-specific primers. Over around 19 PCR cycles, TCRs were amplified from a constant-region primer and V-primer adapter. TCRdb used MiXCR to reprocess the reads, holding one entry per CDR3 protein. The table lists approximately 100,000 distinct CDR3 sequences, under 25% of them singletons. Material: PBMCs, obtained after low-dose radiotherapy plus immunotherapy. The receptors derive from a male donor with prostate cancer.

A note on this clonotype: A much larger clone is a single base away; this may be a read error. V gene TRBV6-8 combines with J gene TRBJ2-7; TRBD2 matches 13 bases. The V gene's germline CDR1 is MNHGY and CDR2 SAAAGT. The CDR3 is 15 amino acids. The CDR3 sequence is CASSLEGLAGYERYF. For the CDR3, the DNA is TGTGCCAGCAGCCTCGAGGGACTAGCGGGGTACGAGCGGTACTTC.

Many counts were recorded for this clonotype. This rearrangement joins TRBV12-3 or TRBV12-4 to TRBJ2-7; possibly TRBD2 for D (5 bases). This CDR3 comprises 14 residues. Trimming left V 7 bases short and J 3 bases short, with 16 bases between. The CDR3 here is CASTTKEEIYEQYF. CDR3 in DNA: TGTGCCAGCACCACCAAGGAGGAGATCTACGAGCAGTACTTC.

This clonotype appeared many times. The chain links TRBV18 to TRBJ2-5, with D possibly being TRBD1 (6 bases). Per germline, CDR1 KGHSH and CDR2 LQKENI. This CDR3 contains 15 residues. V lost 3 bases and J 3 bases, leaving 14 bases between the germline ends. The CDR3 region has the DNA TGTGCCAGCTCACCCGCCTCGGACAGAAAAGAGACCCAGTACTTC. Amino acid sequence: CASSPASDRKETQYF.

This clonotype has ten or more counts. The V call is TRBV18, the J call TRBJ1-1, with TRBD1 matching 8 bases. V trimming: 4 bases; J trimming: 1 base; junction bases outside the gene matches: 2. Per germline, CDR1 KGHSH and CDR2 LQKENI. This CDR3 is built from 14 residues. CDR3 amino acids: CASSQGQANTEAFF. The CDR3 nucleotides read TGTGCCAGCTCACAGGGACAGGCGAACACTGAAGCTTTCTTT.

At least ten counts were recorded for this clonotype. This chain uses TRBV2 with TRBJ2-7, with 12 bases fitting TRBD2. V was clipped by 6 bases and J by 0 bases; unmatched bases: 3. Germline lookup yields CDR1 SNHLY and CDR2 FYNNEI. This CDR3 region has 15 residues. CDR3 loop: CASRLAGGISYEQYF. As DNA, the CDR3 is TGTGCCAGCAGACTAGCGGGGGGCATCTCCTACGAGCAGTACTTC.

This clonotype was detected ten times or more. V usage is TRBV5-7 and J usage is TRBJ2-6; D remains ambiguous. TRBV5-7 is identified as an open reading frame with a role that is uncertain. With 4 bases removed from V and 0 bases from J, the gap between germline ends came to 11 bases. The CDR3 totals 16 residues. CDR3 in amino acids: CASSPEADSGANVLTF. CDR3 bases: TGTGCCAGCAGCCCAGAAGCAGACTCTGGGGCCAACGTCCTGACTTTC.

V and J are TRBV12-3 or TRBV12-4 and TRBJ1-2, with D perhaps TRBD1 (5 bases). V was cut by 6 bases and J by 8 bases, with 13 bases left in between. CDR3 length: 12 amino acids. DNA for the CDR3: TGTGCCAGCAGCCGGGGCGGTCAGGGCTACACCTTC. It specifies CASSRGGQGYTF.

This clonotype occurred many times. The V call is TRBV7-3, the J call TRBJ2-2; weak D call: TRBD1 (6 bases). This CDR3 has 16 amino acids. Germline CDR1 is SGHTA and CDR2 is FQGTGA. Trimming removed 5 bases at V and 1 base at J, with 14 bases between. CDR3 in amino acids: CASSPRGGWNTGELFF. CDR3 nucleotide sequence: TGTGCCAGCAGCCCCAGGGGCGGATGGAACACCGGGGAGCTGTTTTTT.

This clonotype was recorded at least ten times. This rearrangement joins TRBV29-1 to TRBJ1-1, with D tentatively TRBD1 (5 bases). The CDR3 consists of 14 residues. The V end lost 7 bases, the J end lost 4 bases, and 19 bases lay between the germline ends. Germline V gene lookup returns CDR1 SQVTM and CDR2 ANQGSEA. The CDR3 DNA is TGCAGCGCAGATACGGGGGGTATTGGCACTGAAGCTTTCTTT. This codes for CSADTGGIGTEAFF.

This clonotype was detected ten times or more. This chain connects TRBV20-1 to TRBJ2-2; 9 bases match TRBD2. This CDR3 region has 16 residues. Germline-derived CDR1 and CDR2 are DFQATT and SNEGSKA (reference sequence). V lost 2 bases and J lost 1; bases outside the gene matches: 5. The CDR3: CSARPRTSENTGELFF. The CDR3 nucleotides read TGCAGTGCTAGACCTCGGACTAGCGAGAACACCGGGGAGCTGTTTTTT.

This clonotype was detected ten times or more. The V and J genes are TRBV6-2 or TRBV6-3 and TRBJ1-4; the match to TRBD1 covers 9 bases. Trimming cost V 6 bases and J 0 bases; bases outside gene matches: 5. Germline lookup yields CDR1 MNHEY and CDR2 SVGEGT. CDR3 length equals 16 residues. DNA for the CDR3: TGTGCCAGCAGCCGCGGGACAGGGCCAACTAATGAAAAACTGTTTTTT. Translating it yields CASSRGTGPTNEKLFF.

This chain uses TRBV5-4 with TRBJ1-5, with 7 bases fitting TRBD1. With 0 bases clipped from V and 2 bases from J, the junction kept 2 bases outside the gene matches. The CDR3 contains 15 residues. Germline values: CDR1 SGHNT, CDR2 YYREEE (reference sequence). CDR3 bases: TGTGCCAGCAGCTTGGGACAGGGAGGCAATCAGCCCCAGCATTTT. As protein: CASSLGQGGNQPQHF.

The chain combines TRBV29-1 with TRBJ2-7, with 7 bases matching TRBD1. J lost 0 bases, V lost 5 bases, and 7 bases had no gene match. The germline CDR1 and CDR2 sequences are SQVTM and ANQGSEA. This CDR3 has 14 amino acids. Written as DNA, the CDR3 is TGCAGCGTTCGACAGGGAACCCTCTCCTACGAGCAGTACTTC. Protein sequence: CSVRQGTLSYEQYF.

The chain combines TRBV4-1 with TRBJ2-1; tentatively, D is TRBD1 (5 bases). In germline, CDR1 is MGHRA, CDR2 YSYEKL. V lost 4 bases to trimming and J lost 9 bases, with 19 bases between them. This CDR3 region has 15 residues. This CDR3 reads CASSPEKGLRGEQFF. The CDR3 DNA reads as TGCGCCAGCAGCCCAGAAAAGGGGTTACGTGGTGAGCAGTTCTTC.

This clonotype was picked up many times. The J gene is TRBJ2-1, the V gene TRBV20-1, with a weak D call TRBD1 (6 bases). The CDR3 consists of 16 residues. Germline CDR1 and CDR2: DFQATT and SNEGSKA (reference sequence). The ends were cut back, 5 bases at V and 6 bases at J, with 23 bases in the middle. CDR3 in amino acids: CSAGASGTFWSNEQFF. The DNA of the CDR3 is TGCAGTGCTGGAGCCTCCGGGACATTTTGGAGCAATGAGCAGTTCTTC.

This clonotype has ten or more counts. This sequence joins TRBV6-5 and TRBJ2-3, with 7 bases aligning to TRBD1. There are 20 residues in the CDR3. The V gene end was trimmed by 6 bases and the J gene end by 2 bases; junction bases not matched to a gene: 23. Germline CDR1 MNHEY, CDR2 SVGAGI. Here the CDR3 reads CASSYGVISPGQGVTDTQYF. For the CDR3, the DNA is TGTGCCAGCAGCTACGGGGTGATTTCCCCGGGGCAGGGGGTCACAGATACGCAGTATTTT.

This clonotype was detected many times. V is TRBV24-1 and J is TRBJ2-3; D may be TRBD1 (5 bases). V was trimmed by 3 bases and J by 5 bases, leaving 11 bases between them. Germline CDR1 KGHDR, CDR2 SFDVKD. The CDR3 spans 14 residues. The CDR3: CATSDNRKEDTQYF. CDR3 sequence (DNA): TGTGCCACCAGTGATAACAGGAAAGAAGATACGCAGTATTTT.

In nucleotides, the CDR3 is TGTGCCAGCTCACCAGGGAAGAGCAATCAGCCCCAGCATTTT. This sequence encodes CASSPGKSNQPQHF. The rearrangement links TRBV18 to TRBJ1-5; D remains ambiguous. The CDR3 consists of 14 residues. From germline, CDR1 is KGHSH and CDR2 LQKENI. Deletions cut 2 bases from V and 1 base from J, with 6 bases between.

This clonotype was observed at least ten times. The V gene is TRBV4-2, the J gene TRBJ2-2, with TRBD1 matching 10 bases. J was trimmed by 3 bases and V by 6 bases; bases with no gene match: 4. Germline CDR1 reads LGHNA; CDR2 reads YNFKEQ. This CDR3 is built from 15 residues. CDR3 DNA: TGTGCCAGCAGAACCGGGACAGGGGACACCGGGGAGCTGTTTTTT. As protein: CASRTGTGDTGELFF.